The 15 T cell receptor beta chains reported below all come from one sample, sequenced in a study of cytomegalovirus exposure and HLA in healthy donors. 60 Vbeta and 13 Jbeta primers were used in PCR. Produced via immunoSEQ multiplex PCR; TCRdb's table is partial and in-frame only. The data contain about 130,000 clones, around four fifths of them singletons. Sequencing was carried out using PBMCs. The receptors originated from a boy younger than 18 in good health and CMV-seronegative.

V usage is TRBV6-4 and J usage is TRBJ1-5, with TRBD1 identical over 7 bases. CDR1 is MRHNA, CDR2 SNTAGT, per germline. Trimming cost V 3 bases and J 3 bases; bases outside gene matches: 5. This CDR3 spans 15 amino acids. In DNA form, the CDR3 reads TGTGCCAGCAGTGAGCAGGGGGGAACCAATCAGCCCCAGCATTTT. Its translation is CASSEQGGTNQPQHF.

J is TRBJ2-1 and V is TRBV7-7; weak D call: TRBD2 (5 bases). Per germline, CDR1 SSHAT and CDR2 FNYEAQ (reference sequence). V was trimmed by 0 bases and J by 3 bases, leaving 9 bases between them. The CDR3 runs 15 residues. The CDR3 DNA reads TGTGCCAGCAGCTTAGCTAGCGCCAACTACAATGAGCAGTTCTTC. It codes for CASSLASANYNEQFF.

CDR3 in amino acids: CASSLTSGSTDTQYF. CDR3 coding DNA: TGTGCCAGCAGCTTGACTAGCGGGAGCACAGATACGCAGTATTTT. The chain uses TRBV5-4 and TRBJ2-3; 9 nucleotides line up with TRBD2. Germline CDR1 SGHNT, CDR2 YYREEE (reference sequence). The junction had 0 bases not matched to a gene; V was cut back by 1 base and J by 0 bases. The CDR3 has 15 amino acids. Based on the CDR3 plus reference TRBV5-4 and TRBJ2-3, the full variable domain is ETGVTQSPTHLIKTRGQQVTLRCSSQSGHNTVSWYQQALGQGPQFIFQYYREEENGRGNFPPRFSGLQFPNYSSELNVNALELDDSALYLCASSLTSGSTDTQYFGPGTRLTVL.

This clone was counted a single time. The rearrangement joins TRBV10-3 to TRBJ2-1, with a weak D call TRBD2 (6 bases). The CDR3 sequence is 17 residues long. The V end was cut by 0 bases, the J end by 4 bases, with 16 bases between. The germline gives CDR1 ENHRY, CDR2 SYGVKD. The CDR3 reads CAISESPTREVYNEQFF. The CDR3 nucleotides are TGTGCCATCAGTGAGTCCCCGACTAGGGAAGTGTACAATGAGCAGTTCTTC.

V usage is TRBV11-3 and J usage is TRBJ2-2, with TRBD2 matching 10 bases. After removal of 5 bases from V and 4 bases from J, the junction contained 1 base not matched to a gene. There are 14 residues in the CDR3. The germline V gene has CDR1 SGHNT and CDR2 YENEEA. CDR3 region: CASSQREGTGELFF. The CDR3 region has the DNA TGTGCCAGCAGCCAGCGGGAGGGCACCGGGGAGCTGTTTTTT.

The rearrangement joins TRBV4-1 to TRBJ1-1, with 7 bases identical to TRBD1. Germline lookup yields CDR1 MGHRA and CDR2 YSYEKL. Losses at the gene ends were 2 bases for V and 3 bases for J; bases not matched to a gene: 3. This CDR3 region has 14 residues. The CDR3 DNA is TGCGCCAGCAGCCAACGGGACAGATACACTGAAGCTTTCTTT. Translating gives CASSQRDRYTEAFF.

This chain links TRBV7-2 with TRBJ2-7, with TRBD1 as a possible D gene (6 bases). The CDR3 loop spans 15 amino acids. Between the trimmed V and J ends, which lost 10 bases and 0 bases, there was a span of 19 bases. CDR1 is SGHTA, CDR2 FQGNSA, per germline. The CDR3 DNA sequence: TGTGCCACCCGAACAGGGTTTGGTATCTCCTACGAGCAGTACTTC. This sequence encodes CATRTGFGISYEQYF.

CDR3 nucleotides: TGCGCCAGCAGCCGCGGTCAGTTTAGCTCCTACAATGAGCAGTTCTTC. Amino acids: CASSRGQFSSYNEQFF. The rearrangement links TRBV5-1 to TRBJ2-1; no firm D call. Trimming cost V 4 bases and J 0 bases, with 14 bases left between them. Germline values: CDR1 SGHRS, CDR2 YFSETQ. The CDR3 length is 16 residues.

The gene calls are TRBV4-1 and TRBJ1-2, with 8 bases identical to TRBD1. The length of the CDR3 is 14 residues. Germline CDR1 reads MGHRA; CDR2 reads YSYEKL. The J segment lost 8 bases and the V segment lost 2 bases, leaving 7 bases of the junction unmatched. CDR3 coding DNA: TGCGCCAGCAGCCAATACTCAGGGGGCCAGGGCTACACCTTC. Protein sequence: CASSQYSGGQGYTF.

V gene TRBV7-6 combines with J gene TRBJ1-3, with no clear D. In germline, CDR1 is SGHVS, CDR2 FNYEAQ. The CDR3 totals 14 residues. V shed 5 bases and J shed 2 bases, with 10 bases lying between them. CDR3 region: CASSPRSAGNTIYF. In DNA, the CDR3 is TGTGCCAGCAGCCCCCGGAGCGCTGGAAACACCATATATTTT.

V is TRBV6-5 and J is TRBJ1-4; maybe TRBD1 (6 bases). Germline V gives CDR1 MNHEY, CDR2 SVGAGI. Trimming shortened V by 10 bases and J by 8 bases, and 14 bases separated the two germline ends. The CDR3 has 12 residues. CDR3 nucleotides: TGTGCCACGGGCGGGGGGCAGGAAAAACTGTTTTTT. It translates to CATGGGQEKLFF.

The chain employs TRBV2 and TRBJ1-1; 8 nucleotides align to TRBD1. Trimming at V came to 6 bases and at J to 0 bases, leaving 9 bases not matched to a gene. Looked up from germline, CDR1 is SNHLY and CDR2 is FYNNEI. CDR3 length: 16 amino acids. This CDR3 reads CASRYLRQGLNTEAFF. The CDR3 region has the DNA TGTGCCAGCAGGTACCTCCGACAGGGGCTGAACACTGAAGCTTTCTTT.

This chain connects TRBV7-9 to TRBJ1-5; maybe TRBD1 (6 bases). Germline V gene sequence: CDR1 SEHNR, CDR2 FQNEAQ (reference sequence). The germline V and J ends were trimmed by 5 bases and 0 bases, with 11 bases remaining between them. The CDR3 loop spans 15 amino acids. The CDR3: CASSPQGYSNQPQHF. CDR3 DNA sequence: TGTGCCAGCAGCCCACAGGGTTATAGCAATCAGCCCCAGCATTTT.

The chain joins TRBV7-3 to TRBJ2-6, with TRBD1 identical over 10 bases. The CDR3 totals 16 residues. Unmatched junction bases numbered 3, after V lost 3 bases and J lost 4 bases. Germline loops: CDR1 SGHTA, CDR2 FQGTGA. CDR3 DNA: TGTGCCAGCAGCTTGACAGGGGGCCTCGGGGCCAACGTCCTGACTTTC. This encodes CASSLTGGLGANVLTF.

This chain links TRBV2 with TRBJ1-2; D remains unclear. V was shortened by 0 bases and J by 6 bases, with 8 bases between the two germline ends. The CDR3 sequence is 13 residues long. CDR1 and CDR2 from the germline V gene are SNHLY and FYNNEI. CDR3 residues: CASSEAVGHGYTF. The CDR3, as DNA: TGTGCCAGCAGTGAAGCTGTCGGTCATGGCTACACCTTC. Together with reference TRBV2 and TRBJ1-2, the CDR3 gives the full variable domain: EPEVTQTPSHQVTQMGQEVILRCVPISNHLYFYWYRQILGQKVEFLVSFYNNEISEKSEIFDDQFSVERPDGSNFTLKIRSTKLEDSAMYFCASSEAVGHGYTFGSGTRLTVV.